The present T cell receptor beta chain was sequenced within a study of blood T cell repertoires in COVID-19. The overall study: COVID-19 samples, acute and convalescent, were from the United States, Italy and Spain. T cells, B-cell-depleted T cells, or PBMCs supplied cDNA or gDNA.

In the original processing: Amplification from reference gene primers served as the basis for estimated nucleated cell counts. Data came from immunoSEQ multiplex PCR; TCRdb stores just in-frame clones and leaves some out. The V and J calls and the clone size are those of that table, but D and trimming were determined from the DNA. The sample contains 25,000 to 30,000 clones, approximately 83% of which appear only once. CDR1 SGHTA and CDR2 FQGNSA come from the germline V gene. CDR3 length equals 13 residues. V lost 5 bases and J 9 bases, leaving 17 bases between the germline ends. This receptor was taken from a human donor in a cohort sampled during active COVID-19. Material: peripheral blood. This chain joins TRBV7-2 and TRBJ2-7, with D perhaps TRBD2 (5 bases). The CDR3 loop reads CASSRDLKIRQYF. The CDR3 DNA sequence: TGTGCCAGCAGCCGGGATCTTAAGATACGGCAGTACTTC.